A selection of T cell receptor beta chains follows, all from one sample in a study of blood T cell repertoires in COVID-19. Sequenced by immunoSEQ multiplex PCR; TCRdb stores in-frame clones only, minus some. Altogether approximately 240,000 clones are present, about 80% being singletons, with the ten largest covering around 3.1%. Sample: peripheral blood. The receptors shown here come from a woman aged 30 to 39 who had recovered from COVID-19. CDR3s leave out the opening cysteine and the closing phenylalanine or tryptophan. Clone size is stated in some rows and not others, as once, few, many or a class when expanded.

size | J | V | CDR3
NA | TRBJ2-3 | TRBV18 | ASSPRLPDTQY
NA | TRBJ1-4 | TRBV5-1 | ASSSPAGGSSFNEKLF
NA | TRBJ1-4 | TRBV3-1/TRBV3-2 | ASSQDSATNEKLF
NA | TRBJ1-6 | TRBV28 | AGRESYNSPLH
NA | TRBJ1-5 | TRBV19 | ASLNRDIYQPQH
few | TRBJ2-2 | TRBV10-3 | AIRPGQGAGELF
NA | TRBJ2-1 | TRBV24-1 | ATSDLRSGGQNEQF
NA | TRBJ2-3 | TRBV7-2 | ASSSGLLTTDTQY
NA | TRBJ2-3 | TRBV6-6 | ASSYNSGNTQY
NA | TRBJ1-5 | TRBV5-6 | ASSSTSYSNQPQH
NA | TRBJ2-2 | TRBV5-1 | ASSLVAGRNTGELF
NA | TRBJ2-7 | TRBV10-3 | AISAQDRGEDEQY
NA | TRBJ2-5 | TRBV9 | ASSPPGTSGFRTQY
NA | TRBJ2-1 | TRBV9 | ASRDRGWEQF
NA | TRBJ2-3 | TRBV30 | AWSNSWGVTDTQY
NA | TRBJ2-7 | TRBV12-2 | ASRLGEQGRHEQY
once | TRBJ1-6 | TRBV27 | ASSIFRTGPDSPLH
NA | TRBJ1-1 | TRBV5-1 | ASSARQGLDTEAF
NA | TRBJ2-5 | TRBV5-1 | ASSKSGTGGETQY
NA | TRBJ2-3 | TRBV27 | ASSLSPTSTDTQY
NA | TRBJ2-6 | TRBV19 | ASSPRQVLPSGANVLT
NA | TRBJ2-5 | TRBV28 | ASSLLASGETQY
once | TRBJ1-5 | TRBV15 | ATSRKTGGNQPQH
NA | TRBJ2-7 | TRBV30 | AWNGLPYEQY
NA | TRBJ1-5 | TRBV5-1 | ASSWALDQPQH
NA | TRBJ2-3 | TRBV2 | AIDLAGGTDTQY
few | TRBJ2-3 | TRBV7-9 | ASNLAGGTDTQY
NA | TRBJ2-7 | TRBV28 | ASSYSVYEQY
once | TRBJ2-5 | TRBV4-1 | ASSQDFAENQETQY
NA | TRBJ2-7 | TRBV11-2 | ASSSSGIEQY
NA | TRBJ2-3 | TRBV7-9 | ASSPRIAGPSTDTQY
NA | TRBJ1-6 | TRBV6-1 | ASSDTGGGNSPLH
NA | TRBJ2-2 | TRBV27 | ASSVSSVYTGELF
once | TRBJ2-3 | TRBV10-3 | AISGRQGTGNTDTQY
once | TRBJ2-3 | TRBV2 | ATTRTGGEDTQY
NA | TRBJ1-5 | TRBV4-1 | ASSQDFRRISNQPQH
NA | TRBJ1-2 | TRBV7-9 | ASSWVAGVDGYT
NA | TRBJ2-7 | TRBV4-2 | ASSQASGGEYEQY
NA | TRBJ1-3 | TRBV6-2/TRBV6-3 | ASSYMGRSGNTIY
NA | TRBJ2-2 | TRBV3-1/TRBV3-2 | ASSQDPFGTVGNTGELF
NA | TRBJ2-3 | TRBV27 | ASSLWTGGGNTQY
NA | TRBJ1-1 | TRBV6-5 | ASSQSTGGTEAF
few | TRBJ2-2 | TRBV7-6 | ASSFAGGGFTGELF
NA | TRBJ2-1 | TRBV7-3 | ASSFGGSSSYNEQF
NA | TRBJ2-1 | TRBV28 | ASSPSGRAQYNEQF
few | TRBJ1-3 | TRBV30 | AWTAGLLSSGNTIY
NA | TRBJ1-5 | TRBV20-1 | SASGQGMHQPQH
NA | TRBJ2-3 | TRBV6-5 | ASRGHTDTQY
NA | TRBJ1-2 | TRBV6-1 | ASSEQEYGYT
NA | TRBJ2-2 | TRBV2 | ASRRSGRSTGELF
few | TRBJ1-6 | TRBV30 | AWSYGGANSPLH
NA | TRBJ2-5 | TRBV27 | ASSFRVAGGQETQY
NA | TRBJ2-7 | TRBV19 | ASRSSSQGGYEQY